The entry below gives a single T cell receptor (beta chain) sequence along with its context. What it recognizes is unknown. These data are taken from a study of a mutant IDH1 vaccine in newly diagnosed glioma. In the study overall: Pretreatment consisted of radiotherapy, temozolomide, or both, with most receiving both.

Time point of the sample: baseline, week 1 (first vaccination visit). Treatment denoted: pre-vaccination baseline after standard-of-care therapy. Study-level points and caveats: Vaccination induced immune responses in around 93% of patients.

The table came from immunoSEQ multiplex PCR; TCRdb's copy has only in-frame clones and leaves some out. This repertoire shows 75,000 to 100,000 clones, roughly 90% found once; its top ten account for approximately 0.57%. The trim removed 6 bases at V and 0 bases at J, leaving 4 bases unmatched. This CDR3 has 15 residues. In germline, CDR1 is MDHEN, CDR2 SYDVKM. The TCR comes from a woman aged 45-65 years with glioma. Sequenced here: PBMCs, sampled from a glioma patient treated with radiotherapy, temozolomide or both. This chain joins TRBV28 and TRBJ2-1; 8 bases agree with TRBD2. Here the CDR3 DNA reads TGTGCCAGCAGAGAGCGGGGGAGCTCCTACAATGAGCAGTTCTTC. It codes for CASRERGSSYNEQFF.